Listed here are 3 T cell receptor beta chains from one sample, sequenced in a study of cytomegalovirus exposure and HLA in healthy donors. The PCR employed 60 Vbeta primers together with 13 Jbeta primers. Here immunoSEQ multiplex PCR was the method, and the copy in TCRdb shows in-frame clones only, minus some. The sample has roughly 110,000 clones; 70% to 85% are singletons. The sequenced sample was PBMCs. These receptors were obtained from a man aged 40-50 years in good health and CMV-seropositive.

This clone was observed a few times. The V and J genes are TRBV6-4 and TRBJ2-2; 9 bases line up with TRBD2. The germline V gene has CDR1 MRHNA and CDR2 SNTAGT. CDR3 length: 14 residues. V was pared by 4 bases and J by 3 bases, with 0 bases of the junction left unmatched. The CDR3 reads CASSASGDTGELFF. CDR3 DNA: TGTGCCAGCAGTGCTAGCGGGGACACCGGGGAGCTGTTTTTT.

The J gene is TRBJ2-1, the V gene TRBV5-1; possible D gene TRBD1, 6 bases. This CDR3 is 16 amino acids long. V dropped 5 bases and J dropped 4 bases, with 19 bases sitting between them. CDR1 and CDR2 (germline): SGHRS, YFSETQ. The CDR3 spells CASSWQGFADYNEQFF. The CDR3 DNA reads as TGCGCCAGCAGTTGGCAGGGGTTTGCGGATTACAATGAGCAGTTCTTC.

The table lists this clone with a few counts. The chain uses TRBV28 and TRBJ1-2, with 8 bases that match TRBD1. The CDR3 runs 15 residues. J gave up 4 bases and V 7 bases, and 11 bases lay outside the gene matches. CDR1 is MDHEN and CDR2 is SYDVKM in the germline V gene. Here the CDR3 DNA reads TGTGCCAGCACTCAGCCCAGGGGGCTTGGCTATGGCTACACCTTC. Amino acid sequence: CASTQPRGLGYGYTF.